This is a list of T cell receptor beta chains from one sample in a study of blood T cell repertoires in COVID-19. Assay: immunoSEQ multiplex PCR; the TCRdb copy retains only in-frame clones and omits some. The sample lists about 180,000 clones, approximately 85% seen once, with approximately 6.2% in the top ten. The specimen was PBMCs or T cells enriched from blood (not recorded which). Receptors originate from a man in his forties or fifties who had recovered from COVID-19. The CDR3 runs from the conserved cysteine through the conserved F or W. D genes are given only for firm matches. The listing skips clone size in some rows; elsewhere it reads once, few, many or a size class.

abundance: -
d_gene: -
v_gene: TRBV9
j_gene: TRBJ1-1
CDR3nt: TGTGCCAGCAGCGTAGATCCCGGGGTGAACACTGAAGCTTTCTTT
CDR3aa: CASSVDPGVNTEAFF

abundance: -
d_gene: TRBD2
v_gene: TRBV7-2
j_gene: TRBJ2-7
CDR3nt: TGTGCCAGCAGCTTATATACTAGCGGGAGCCCCGAGCAGTACTTC
CDR3aa: CASSLYTSGSPEQYF

abundance: -
d_gene: TRBD1
v_gene: TRBV4-1
j_gene: TRBJ1-2
CDR3nt: TGCGCCAGCAGCCAAGAGTTGTCTCGGGGACAGAACTATGGCTACACCTTC
CDR3aa: CASSQELSRGQNYGYTF

abundance: -
d_gene: -
v_gene: TRBV25-1
j_gene: TRBJ2-5
CDR3nt: TGTGCCAGCAGTGAAGGACAGAACCAAGAGACCCAGTACTTC
CDR3aa: CASSEGQNQETQYF

abundance: -
d_gene: TRBD2
v_gene: TRBV5-1
j_gene: TRBJ2-7
CDR3nt: TGCGCCAGCAGCTTGGCCGGGGGAGGGAGCTCCTACGAGCAGTACTTC
CDR3aa: CASSLAGGGSSYEQYF

abundance: -
d_gene: -
v_gene: TRBV5-1
j_gene: TRBJ1-5
CDR3nt: TGCGCCAGCAGCTACGGGGGAGGTCAGCCCCAGCATTTT
CDR3aa: CASSYGGGQPQHF

abundance: -
d_gene: -
v_gene: TRBV3-1/TRBV3-2
j_gene: TRBJ1-4
CDR3nt: TGTGCCAGCAGCCAAGACGCGGTAAAACTGTTTTTT
CDR3aa: CASSQDAVKLFF

abundance: -
d_gene: -
v_gene: TRBV7-3
j_gene: TRBJ2-5
CDR3nt: TGTGCCAGCAGCCCCACCCCCGGGGGGCGAGAGACCCAGTACTTC
CDR3aa: CASSPTPGGRETQYF

abundance: -
d_gene: -
v_gene: TRBV25-1
j_gene: TRBJ2-7
CDR3nt: TGTGCCAGCGGGCGGTCCGGGGGTACATACGAGCAGTACTTC
CDR3aa: CASGRSGGTYEQYF

abundance: -
d_gene: -
v_gene: TRBV27
j_gene: TRBJ2-5
CDR3nt: TGTGCCAGCAGTTTTGGGCTAGAGACCCAGTACTTC
CDR3aa: CASSFGLETQYF

abundance: -
d_gene: TRBD1
v_gene: TRBV6-5
j_gene: TRBJ1-3
CDR3nt: TGTGCCAGCAGTTACTCCAGGGACAGGGCTGGAAACACCATATATTTT
CDR3aa: CASSYSRDRAGNTIYF

abundance: -
d_gene: TRBD1
v_gene: TRBV5-4
j_gene: TRBJ1-2
CDR3nt: TGTGCCAGCAGCCTTGCGGGACAGGGGGTGCTTAACTATGGCTACACCTTC
CDR3aa: CASSLAGQGVLNYGYTF

abundance: many
d_gene: -
v_gene: TRBV5-1
j_gene: TRBJ2-3
CDR3nt: TGCGCCAGCAGCCGGGGAGCTAGCACAGATACGCAGTATTTT
CDR3aa: CASSRGASTDTQYF

abundance: -
d_gene: -
v_gene: TRBV5-8
j_gene: TRBJ1-6
CDR3nt: TGTGCCAGCAGCTCCGTGTCCCTCCACTTT
CDR3aa: CASSSVSLHF

abundance: -
d_gene: TRBD1
v_gene: TRBV18
j_gene: TRBJ2-2
CDR3nt: TGTGCCAGCTCGGGACAGCCCGACACCGGGGAGCTGTTTTTT
CDR3aa: CASSGQPDTGELFF

abundance: -
d_gene: -
v_gene: TRBV18
j_gene: TRBJ1-3
CDR3nt: TGTGCCAGCTCACCGTTACGAGCAGGCCGCTCTGGAAACACCATATATTTT
CDR3aa: CASSPLRAGRSGNTIYF

abundance: -
d_gene: -
v_gene: TRBV9
j_gene: TRBJ1-1
CDR3nt: TGTGCCAGCACCAGAGGGGGGGCCGGGAACACTGAAGCTTTCTTT
CDR3aa: CASTRGGAGNTEAFF

abundance: -
d_gene: TRBD2
v_gene: TRBV11-2
j_gene: TRBJ2-3
CDR3nt: TGTGCCAGCAGCCGACCCCAAGCGGGAGGGATCACAGATACGCAGTATTTT
CDR3aa: CASSRPQAGGITDTQYF

abundance: -
d_gene: TRBD2
v_gene: TRBV14
j_gene: TRBJ2-1
CDR3nt: TGTGCCAGCAGCCAAGCGAGGGGGGGACTAGGAAATGAGCAGTTCTTC
CDR3aa: CASSQARGGLGNEQFF

abundance: -
d_gene: TRBD1
v_gene: TRBV5-6
j_gene: TRBJ2-4
CDR3nt: TGTGCCAGCAGCTTGACAGGGGCGACTCAGTACTTC
CDR3aa: CASSLTGATQYF

abundance: few
d_gene: -
v_gene: TRBV25-1
j_gene: TRBJ1-1
CDR3nt: TGTGCCAGCAGTGAAAGGACTAAAGCTTTCTTT
CDR3aa: CASSERTKAFF

abundance: -
d_gene: -
v_gene: TRBV11-1
j_gene: TRBJ2-3
CDR3nt: TGTGCCAGCAGCCCTACCACGGGTATCACAGATACGCAGTATTTT
CDR3aa: CASSPTTGITDTQYF